This TCR beta chain stems from a study of response to subunit inactivated influenza vaccine. The study, taken as a whole, reports: Authors suggested few new T cells are recruited by each seasonal influenza vaccination.

TCRdb re-called the RT-PCR reads with MiXCR, one entry per CDR3 protein. Of about 620,000 distinct CDR3 sequences in the sample, around 11% are singletons; the top ten hold 9.5% to 11%. This clonotype was picked up many times. The antigen remains undetermined. These records were also assigned to another study, of T cells expressing NK-cell markers. In that study: UMI-tagged 5'RACE template switching yielded the TCR beta cDNA. Sorted CD3+CD56-NKG2C+, CD3+CD56+NKG2C- and CD3+CD56+NKG2C+ T cells were the source of the TCR beta repertoires. Within the sequenced cohort of eight donors, seven exhibited HCMV seropositivity and one was seronegative. NKG2C+ dominant clonotype frequencies in five to seven donors were roughly 1.0-7.5% of CD8+ T cells.

The clonotype originates from a man aged 50-60 years who received an inactivated influenza vaccine. The starting material was PBMCs from blood, obtained on the day of vaccination.

As DNA, the CDR3 is TGTGCCATCAAAAGGGACAATGGGAACACTGAAGCTTTCTTT. The encoded protein is CAIKRDNGNTEAFF. The rearrangement joins TRBV28 to TRBJ1-1; D is possibly TRBD1 (6 bases). Trimming took off 10 bases at V and 1 base at J, with 16 bases between the two ends. CDR1 and CDR2 (germline): MDHEN, SYDVKM. The CDR3 is 14 residues long.